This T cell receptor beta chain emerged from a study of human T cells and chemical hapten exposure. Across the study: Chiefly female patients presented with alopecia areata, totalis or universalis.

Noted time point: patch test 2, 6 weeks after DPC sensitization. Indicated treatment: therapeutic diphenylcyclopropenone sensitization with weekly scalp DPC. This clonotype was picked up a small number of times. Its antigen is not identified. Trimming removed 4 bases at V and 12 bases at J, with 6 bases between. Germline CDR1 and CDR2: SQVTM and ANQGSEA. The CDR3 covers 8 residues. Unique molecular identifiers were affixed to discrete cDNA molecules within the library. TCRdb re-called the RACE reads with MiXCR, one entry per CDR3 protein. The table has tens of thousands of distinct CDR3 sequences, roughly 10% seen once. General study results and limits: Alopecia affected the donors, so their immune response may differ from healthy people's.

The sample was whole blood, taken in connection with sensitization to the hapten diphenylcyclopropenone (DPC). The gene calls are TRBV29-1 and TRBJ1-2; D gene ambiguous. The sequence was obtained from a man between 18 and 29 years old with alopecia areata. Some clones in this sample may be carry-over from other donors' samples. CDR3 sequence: CSVGRHTF. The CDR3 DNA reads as TGCAGCGTTGGAAGGCACACCTTC.